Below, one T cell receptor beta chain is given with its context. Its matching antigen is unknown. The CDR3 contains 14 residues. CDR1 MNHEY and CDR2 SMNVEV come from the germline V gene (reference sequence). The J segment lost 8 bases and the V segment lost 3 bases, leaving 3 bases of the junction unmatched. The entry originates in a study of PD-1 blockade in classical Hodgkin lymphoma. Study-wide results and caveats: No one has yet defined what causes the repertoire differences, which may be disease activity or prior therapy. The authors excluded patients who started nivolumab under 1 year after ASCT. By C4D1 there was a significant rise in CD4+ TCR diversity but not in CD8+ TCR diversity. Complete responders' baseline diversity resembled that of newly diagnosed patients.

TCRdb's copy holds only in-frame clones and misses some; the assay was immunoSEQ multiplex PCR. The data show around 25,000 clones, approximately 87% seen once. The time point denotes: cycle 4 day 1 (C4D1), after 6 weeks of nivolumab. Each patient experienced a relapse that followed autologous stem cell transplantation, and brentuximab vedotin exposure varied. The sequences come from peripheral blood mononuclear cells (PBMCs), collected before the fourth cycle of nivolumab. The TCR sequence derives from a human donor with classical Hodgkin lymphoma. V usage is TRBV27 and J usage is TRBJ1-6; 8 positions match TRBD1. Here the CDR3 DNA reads TGTGCCAGCAGTTTGGACAGGGCCGATTCACCCCTCCACTTT. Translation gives CASSLDRADSPLHF.